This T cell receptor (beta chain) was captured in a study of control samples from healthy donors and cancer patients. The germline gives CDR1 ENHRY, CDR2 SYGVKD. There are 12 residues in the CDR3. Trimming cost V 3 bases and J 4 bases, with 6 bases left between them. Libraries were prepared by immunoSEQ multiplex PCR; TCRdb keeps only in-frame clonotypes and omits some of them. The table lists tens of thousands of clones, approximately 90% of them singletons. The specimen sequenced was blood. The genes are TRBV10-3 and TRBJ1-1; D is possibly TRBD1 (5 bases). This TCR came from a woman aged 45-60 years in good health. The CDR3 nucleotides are TGTGCCATCAGTGAAAGGGGCACTGAAGCTTTCTTT. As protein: CAISERGTEAFF.